The clone carrying this T cell receptor (beta chain) was recorded only once. The data belong to a study of cytomegalovirus exposure and HLA in healthy donors. Clones were sequenced by immunoSEQ multiplex PCR, and TCRdb holds only the in-frame ones, with some missing. This table holds over 150,000 clones, around 88% found once. V lost 0 bases and J lost 10; bases outside the gene matches: 10. Germline V gene sequence: CDR1 GTSNPN, CDR2 SVGIG (reference sequence). This CDR3 has 15 amino acids. This sequence was found in a young man in good health and CMV-seropositive. This rearrangement joins TRBV30 to TRBJ2-2; TRBD1 matches 8 bases. Sequences were obtained from PBMCs. The CDR3 coding sequence is TGTGCCTGGAGTGTCCACGGGACAGGCTTTGAGGAGCTGTTTTTT. The encoded protein is CAWSVHGTGFEELFF.